One and the same sample provided the 22 T cell receptor beta chains below, sequenced in a study of cytomegalovirus exposure and HLA in healthy donors. Produced via immunoSEQ multiplex PCR; TCRdb's table is partial and in-frame only. The data contain 66,000 or so clones, about 97% of them seen just once; the ten biggest clones take up around 1.5%. The sample consisted of PBMCs. These receptors were taken from a woman younger than 35 in good health and CMV-seropositive.

The chain combines TRBV27 with TRBJ2-3, with D hard to call. Trimming left V 8 bases short and J 4 bases short, with 13 bases between. Germline V gene lookup returns CDR1 MNHEY and CDR2 SMNVEV (reference sequence). The CDR3 sequence is 13 residues long. The CDR3 loop is CASSSFRADTQYF. DNA for the CDR3: TGTGCCAGCTCTTCATTTCGGGCAGATACGCAGTATTTT.

The chain employs TRBV10-3 and TRBJ2-1, with 16 bases fitting TRBD2. The CDR3 totals 17 residues. The V segment lost 10 bases and the J segment 5 bases; nucleotides outside the gene matches: 11. Germline V CDR1 and CDR2: ENHRY, SYGVKD. The CDR3 here is CATTSGLAGGANNEQFF. The CDR3 nucleotides are TGTGCCACAACCTCGGGACTAGCGGGAGGGGCTAACAATGAGCAGTTCTTC.

The genes are TRBV27 and TRBJ1-4; 7 bases are shared with TRBD1. This CDR3 has 16 amino acids. Per germline, CDR1 MNHEY and CDR2 SMNVEV (reference sequence). The junction had 7 bases not matched to a gene; V was cut back by 2 bases and J by 4 bases. CDR3 DNA: TGTGCCAGCAGTTTAATAACGGGACAGAGTAATGAAAAACTGTTTTTT. This sequence encodes CASSLITGQSNEKLFF.

The chain uses TRBV7-2 and TRBJ2-7; TRBD2 might be the D (5 bases). Germline V gene lookup returns CDR1 SGHTA and CDR2 FQGNSA. V lost 5 bases to trimming and J lost 0 bases, with 8 bases between them. The CDR3 spans 13 residues. The DNA for the CDR3 is TGTGCCAGCAGCCACGGGGTCTCCTACGAGCAGTACTTC. Its protein product is CASSHGVSYEQYF.

The chain employs TRBV27 and TRBJ2-7; 7 bases line up with TRBD2. Looked up from germline, CDR1 is MNHEY and CDR2 is SMNVEV (reference sequence). Germline trimming cut 3 bases from V and 4 bases from J; bases unmatched to any gene: 6. The CDR3 length is 14 residues. CDR3 sequence (DNA): TGTGCCAGCAGTTTTAGCGGGTGGCTTTACGAGCAGTACTTC. It is translated as CASSFSGWLYEQYF.

The chain uses TRBV6-1 and TRBJ2-3; D is unclear. The germline V gene encodes CDR1 MNHNS and CDR2 SASEGT. Trimming removed 6 bases from V and 2 bases from J, with 9 bases in between. The CDR3 runs 13 residues. The CDR3 protein is CASSATYTDTQYF. The CDR3 DNA is TGTGCCAGCAGCGCCACTTACACAGATACGCAGTATTTT.

In DNA form, the CDR3 reads TGTGCCAGCAGCTTCACAGCGGCGAACACCGGGGAGCTGTTTTTT. It specifies CASSFTAANTGELFF. This sequence joins TRBV5-6 and TRBJ2-2; tentatively, D is TRBD2 (5 bases). The CDR3 has 15 amino acids. Germline loops: CDR1 SGHDT, CDR2 YYEEEE. Trimming removed 2 bases at V and 0 bases at J, with 8 bases between.

This clone was seen only once. The chain couples TRBV6-5 to TRBJ1-2, with 8 bases that match TRBD1. The germline V gene has CDR1 MNHEY and CDR2 SVGAGI. After removal of 0 bases from V and 7 bases from J, the junction contained 4 bases not matched to a gene. The CDR3 runs to 14 residues. The CDR3 region is CASSYSPGGRGYTF. CDR3 bases: TGTGCCAGCAGTTACTCGCCAGGGGGCCGTGGCTACACCTTC.

The gene calls are TRBV9 and TRBJ2-5; 11 nucleotides align to TRBD2. Unmatched junction bases numbered 14, after V lost 8 bases and J lost 5 bases. CDR1 and CDR2 from the germline V gene are SGDLS and YYNGEE. This CDR3 contains 16 residues. The CDR3 region is CASSALLAGGRETQYF. CDR3 nucleotide sequence: TGTGCCAGTTCCGCCCTCTTAGCGGGAGGGAGGGAGACCCAGTACTTC.

To note about this clone: Other DNA sequences from this sample encode an identical CDR3 as well. The chain combines TRBV9 with TRBJ1-5, with a tentative D call TRBD1 (5 bases). V shed 2 bases and J shed 2 bases, with 8 bases lying between them. The CDR3 spans 14 residues. CDR1 is SGDLS, CDR2 YYNGEE, per germline. The CDR3 region has the DNA TGTGCCAGCAGCGTGGGGGGAGGCAATCAGCCCCAGCATTTT. Its translation: CASSVGGGNQPQHF.

The chain carries TRBV5-1 and TRBJ2-1; no definite D call. Germline CDR1 reads SGHRS; CDR2 reads YFSETQ. The CDR3 has 15 residues. Trimming pared 0 bases from V and 1 base from J, leaving 8 bases between. CDR3 loop: CASSLGLVSYNEQFF. The CDR3 coding sequence is TGCGCCAGCAGCTTGGGTCTCGTTTCCTACAATGAGCAGTTCTTC. Full variable domain (remainder filled in from reference TRBV5-1 and TRBJ2-1): KAGVTQTPRYLIKTRGQQVTLSCSPISGHRSVSWYQQTPGQGLQFLFEYFSETQRNKGNFPGRFSGRQFSNSRSEMNVSTLELGDSALYLCASSLGLVSYNEQFFGPGTRLTVL.

The CDR3 DNA sequence: TGTGCCAGCAGTTTGATGTCAGGGGGACTTGCAACTAATGAAAAACTGTTTTTT. Its protein product is CASSLMSGGLATNEKLFF. The chain combines TRBV27 with TRBJ1-4; 7 bases agree with TRBD1. Germline-derived CDR1 and CDR2 are MNHEY and SMNVEV (reference sequence). The V and J ends lost 3 bases and 0 bases, in that order; junction bases with no gene match: 10. CDR3 length equals 18 residues.

The chain is built from TRBV9 and TRBJ2-1; 9 nucleotides line up with TRBD2. The CDR3 has 17 amino acids. Germline lookup yields CDR1 SGDLS and CDR2 YYNGEE. J was trimmed by 2 bases and V by 4 bases; bases with no gene match: 10. The CDR3 region has the DNA TGTGCCAGCAGCCCACAAGCTCTAGCGGGACCCTACAATGAGCAGTTCTTC. Translating it yields CASSPQALAGPYNEQFF.

This clone was seen once. The chain employs TRBV27 and TRBJ1-5, with D hard to call. Germline loops: CDR1 MNHEY, CDR2 SMNVEV (reference sequence). This CDR3 has 14 amino acids. V lost 8 bases to trimming and J lost 3 bases, with 14 bases between them. CDR3 DNA sequence: TGTGCCAGCTCAGGCGGGTTCGTCAATCAGCCCCAGCATTTT. Protein: CASSGGFVNQPQHF.

The chain joins TRBV27 to TRBJ2-1, with 8 nucleotides matching TRBD1. This CDR3 comprises 15 residues. V shed 1 base and J 6 bases; nucleotides not matched to a gene: 5. Germline V gene lookup returns CDR1 MNHEY and CDR2 SMNVEV (reference sequence). Here the CDR3 DNA reads TGTGCCAGCAGTTTATATCAGGGGGCAAGCAATGAGCAGTTCTTC. Its protein is CASSLYQGASNEQFF.

The CDR3 sequence: CASRGQGYNEQFF. CDR3 nucleotide sequence: TGTGCCAGCAGGGGACAGGGCTACAATGAGCAGTTCTTC. V gene TRBV28 combines with J gene TRBJ2-1; 9 nucleotides line up with TRBD1. CDR1 MDHEN and CDR2 SYDVKM come from the germline V gene. V shed 6 bases, J shed 3 bases, and the junction held 0 bases outside the gene matches. The CDR3 has 13 amino acids.

The chain is built from TRBV30 and TRBJ1-4; 8 bases map to TRBD1. The germline CDR1 and CDR2 sequences are GTSNPN and SVGIG (reference sequence). This CDR3 contains 15 residues. Trimming removed 3 bases from V and 14 bases from J; junction bases left unmatched: 17. DNA for the CDR3: TGTGCCTGGAGGGCCCCTGACAGGGGATTGTTTGGGCTGTTTTTT. As protein: CAWRAPDRGLFGLFF.

V and J are TRBV5-1 and TRBJ2-2; 10 bases are a match to TRBD2. Losses at the gene ends were 0 bases for V and 5 bases for J; bases not matched to a gene: 4. This CDR3 is 16 amino acids long. The germline V gene has CDR1 SGHRS and CDR2 YFSETQ. CDR3 DNA: TGCGCCAGCAGCTTGGGGCTAGCGGGAGTTACCGGGGAGCTGTTTTTT. This codes for CASSLGLAGVTGELFF. Supplemented by reference TRBV5-1 and TRBJ2-2, the full variable domain reads KAGVTQTPRYLIKTRGQQVTLSCSPISGHRSVSWYQQTPGQGLQFLFEYFSETQRNKGNFPGRFSGRQFSNSRSEMNVSTLELGDSALYLCASSLGLAGVTGELFFGEGSRLTVL.

The chain recombines TRBV4-1 with TRBJ1-2; the D gene is possibly TRBD1 (5 bases). The germline V gene encodes CDR1 MGHRA and CDR2 YSYEKL. This CDR3 spans 16 amino acids. V dropped 1 base and J dropped 2 bases, with 14 bases sitting between them. The chain's CDR3 is CASSQVNTGNNYGYTF. The CDR3 coding sequence is TGCGCCAGCAGCCAAGTTAACACAGGAAACAACTATGGCTACACCTTC.

The J gene is TRBJ2-3, the V gene TRBV2, with 10 bases aligning to TRBD1. The trim removed 1 base at V and 5 bases at J, leaving 9 bases unmatched. Germline assignment: CDR1 SNHLY and CDR2 FYNNEI. The length of the CDR3 is 17 residues. The CDR3 sequence is CASSEVGGTGEQDTQYF. The CDR3 DNA reads as TGTGCCAGCAGTGAAGTTGGGGGGACAGGGGAACAAGATACGCAGTATTTT.

The chain uses TRBV6-5 and TRBJ1-5; D uncertain. The CDR3 covers 13 residues. V lost 0 bases to trimming and J lost 9 bases, with 9 bases between them. Germline values: CDR1 MNHEY, CDR2 SVGAGI. CDR3 sequence reads: CASSYSSGLPQHF. The DNA of the CDR3 is TGTGCCAGCAGTTACTCGTCAGGCTTGCCCCAGCATTTT.

The J gene is TRBJ2-1, the V gene TRBV6-1, with D possibly matching TRBD2 (5 bases). V was shortened by 4 bases and J by 3 bases, with 16 bases between the two germline ends. Germline assignment: CDR1 MNHNS and CDR2 SASEGT. The CDR3 spans 16 residues. As DNA, the CDR3 is TGTGCCAGCAGTGGTCCAATTAGCGAGGGCTACAATGAGCAGTTCTTC. Its translation: CASSGPISEGYNEQFF.